This T cell receptor beta chain emerged from a study of a mutant IDH1 vaccine in newly diagnosed glioma. Turning to the study itself: Among treated patients, about 60% were male and around 38% female, and mean age was approximately 40 years. Those enrolled had earlier been treated with radiotherapy, temozolomide, or both, mostly both. In the visit schedule, V12 fell in week 35, while V13 fell in week 47.

As for time point: week 35, safety follow-up. A single vaccine dose contained 300 ug of mutant IDH1 20-mer peptide, and topical imiquimod was used with it. Remarks on this clone: Its antigen is still unknown.

Libraries were prepared by immunoSEQ multiplex PCR; TCRdb keeps only in-frame clonotypes and omits some of them. There are over 65,000 clones in the sample; about four fifths occur only once, and approximately 12% lies in the top ten. V lost 3 bases and J 8 bases, leaving 11 bases between the germline ends. This CDR3 is 13 amino acids long. Germline loops: CDR1 LNHNV, CDR2 YYDKDF (reference sequence). General study findings and limits: There were vaccine-induced immune responses in 85% to 95% of the patients.

The starting material was PBMCs, obtained from a glioma patient whose treatment included an IDH1 peptide vaccine. The source of this sequence is a young man with glioma. V is TRBV15 and J is TRBJ2-1; D not certain. The DNA of the CDR3 is TGTGCCACCAGCAGCTTAGATCAGGATGAGCAGTTCTTC. It specifies CATSSLDQDEQFF.